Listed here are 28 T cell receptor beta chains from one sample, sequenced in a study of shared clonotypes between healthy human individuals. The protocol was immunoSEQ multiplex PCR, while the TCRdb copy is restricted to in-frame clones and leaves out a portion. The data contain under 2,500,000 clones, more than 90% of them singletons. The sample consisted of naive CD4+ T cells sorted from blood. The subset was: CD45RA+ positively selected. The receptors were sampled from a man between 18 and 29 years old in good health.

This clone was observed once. In nucleotides, the CDR3 is TGCGCCAGCAGCTTCGGACAGGCCTACGAGCAGTACTTC. Its translation is CASSFGQAYEQYF. The chain combines TRBV5-1 with TRBJ2-7; 7 nucleotides match TRBD1. V lost 2 bases and J lost 2; bases outside the gene matches: 1. CDR3 size: 13 residues. Germline V gene sequence: CDR1 SGHRS, CDR2 YFSETQ. The full variable domain, in which reference TRBV5-1 and TRBJ2-7 provide the parts outside the CDR3, is KAGVTQTPRYLIKTRGQQVTLSCSPISGHRSVSWYQQTPGQGLQFLFEYFSETQRNKGNFPGRFSGRQFSNSRSEMNVSTLELGDSALYLCASSFGQAYEQYFGPGTRLTVT.

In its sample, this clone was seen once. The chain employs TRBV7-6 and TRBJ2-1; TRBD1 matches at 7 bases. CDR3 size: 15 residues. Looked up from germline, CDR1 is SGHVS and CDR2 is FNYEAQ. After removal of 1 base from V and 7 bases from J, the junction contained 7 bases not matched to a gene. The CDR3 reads CASSLEWTGVNEQFF. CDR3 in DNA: TGTGCCAGCAGCTTAGAGTGGACAGGTGTGAATGAGCAGTTCTTC.

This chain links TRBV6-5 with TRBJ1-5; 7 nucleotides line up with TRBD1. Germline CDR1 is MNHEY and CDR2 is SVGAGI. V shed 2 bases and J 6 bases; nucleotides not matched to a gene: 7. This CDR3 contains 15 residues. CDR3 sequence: CASSYDRVRGQPQHF. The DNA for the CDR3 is TGTGCCAGCAGTTACGACAGGGTAAGGGGTCAGCCCCAGCATTTT.

The CDR3 nucleotides read TGTGCCAGTAGTAAGGGACTGTTCTTTACGCAGTATTTT. Encoded protein: CASSKGLFFTQYF. V usage is TRBV19 and J usage is TRBJ2-3; possible D gene TRBD2, 6 bases. V lost 4 bases to trimming and J lost 8 bases, with 13 bases between them. The CDR3 length is 13 residues. Germline lookup yields CDR1 LNHDA and CDR2 SQIVND (reference sequence). Variable domain in full (rest from reference TRBV19 and TRBJ2-3): DGGITQSPKYLFRKEGQNVTLSCEQNLNHDAMYWYRQDPGQGLRLIYYSQIVNDFQKGDIAEGYSVSREKKESFPLTVTSAQKNPTAFYLCASSKGLFFTQYFGPGTRLTVL.

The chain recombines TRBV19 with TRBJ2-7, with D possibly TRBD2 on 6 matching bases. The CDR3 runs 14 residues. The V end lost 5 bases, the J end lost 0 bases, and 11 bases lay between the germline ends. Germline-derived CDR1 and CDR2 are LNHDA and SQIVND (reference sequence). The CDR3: CASSRDWSSYEQYF. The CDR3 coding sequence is TGTGCCAGTAGTCGGGACTGGAGCTCCTACGAGCAGTACTTC.

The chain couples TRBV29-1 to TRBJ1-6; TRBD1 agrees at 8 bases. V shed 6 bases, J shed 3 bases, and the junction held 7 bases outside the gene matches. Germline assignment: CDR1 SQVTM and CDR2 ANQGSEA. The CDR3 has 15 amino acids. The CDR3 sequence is CSVRTGTNYNSPLHF. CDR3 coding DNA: TGCAGCGTCCGGACAGGGACTAACTATAATTCACCCCTCCACTTT.

CDR3 sequence (DNA): TGTGCCAGCAGTTTACCGCGGAAGATCTCGGCGGGTCCAGATACGCAGTATTTT. Translation: CASSLPRKISAGPDTQYF. The chain recombines TRBV28 with TRBJ2-3; possibly TRBD2 for D (5 bases). V was shortened by 2 bases and J by 4 bases, with 22 bases between the two germline ends. The CDR3 has 18 residues. Germline loops: CDR1 MDHEN, CDR2 SYDVKM.

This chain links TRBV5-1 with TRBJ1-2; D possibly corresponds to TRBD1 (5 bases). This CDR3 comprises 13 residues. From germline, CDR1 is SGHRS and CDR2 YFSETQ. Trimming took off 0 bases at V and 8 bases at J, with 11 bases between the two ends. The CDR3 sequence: CASSLDRNLGYTF. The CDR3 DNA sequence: TGCGCCAGCAGCTTGGACAGGAACTTAGGCTACACCTTC.

The CDR3 reads CASQGDTAWWSARQTQYF. The CDR3 nucleotides are TGTGCCTCACAAGGGGATACGGCATGGTGGAGTGCACGGCAGACCCAGTACTTC. The genes are TRBV10-3 and TRBJ2-5, with D possibly being TRBD1 (5 bases). V dropped 11 bases and J dropped 6 bases, with 34 bases sitting between them. Per the germline V gene, CDR1 is ENHRY and CDR2 is SYGVKD. The CDR3 runs 18 residues.

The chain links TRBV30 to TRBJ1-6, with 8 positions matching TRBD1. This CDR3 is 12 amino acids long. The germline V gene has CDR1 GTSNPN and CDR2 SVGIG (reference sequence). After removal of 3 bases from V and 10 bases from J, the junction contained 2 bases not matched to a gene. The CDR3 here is CAWRTGESPLHF. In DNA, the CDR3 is TGTGCCTGGAGGACAGGGGAATCACCCCTCCACTTT.

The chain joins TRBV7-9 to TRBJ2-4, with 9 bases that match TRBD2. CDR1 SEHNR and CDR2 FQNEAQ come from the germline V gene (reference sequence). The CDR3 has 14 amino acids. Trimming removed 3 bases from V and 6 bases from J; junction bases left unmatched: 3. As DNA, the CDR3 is TGTGCCAGCAGCTTGACTAGCGGTTTAAACATTCAGTACTTC. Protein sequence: CASSLTSGLNIQYF. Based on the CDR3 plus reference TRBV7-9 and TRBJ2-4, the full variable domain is DTGVSQNPRHKITKRGQNVTFRCDPISEHNRLYWYRQTLGQGPEFLTYFQNEAQLEKSRLLSDRFSAERPKGSFSTLEIQRTEQGDSAMYLCASSLTSGLNIQYFGAGTRLSVL.

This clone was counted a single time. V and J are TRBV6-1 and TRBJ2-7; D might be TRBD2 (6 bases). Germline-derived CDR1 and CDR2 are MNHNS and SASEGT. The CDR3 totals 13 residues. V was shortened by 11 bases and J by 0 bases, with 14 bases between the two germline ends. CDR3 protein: CAGGWGSSYEQYF. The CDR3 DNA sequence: TGTGCCGGAGGGTGGGGAAGCTCCTACGAGCAGTACTTC.

DNA of the CDR3: TGTGCCAGCAGCCCCTCGGGACAGGGCCCTCGGAACACTGAAGCTTTCTTT. Translating it yields CASSPSGQGPRNTEAFF. The rearrangement uses TRBV11-2 and TRBJ1-1; 9 nucleotides align to TRBD1. The CDR3 covers 17 residues. V was pared by 5 bases and J by 1 base, with 11 bases of the junction left unmatched. Germline-derived CDR1 and CDR2 are SGHAT and FQNNGV. The full variable domain, its missing parts supplied by reference TRBV11-2 and TRBJ1-1, is EAGVAQSPRYKIIEKRQSVAFWCNPISGHATLYWYQQILGQGPKLLIQFQNNGVVDDSQLPKDRFSAERLKGVDSTLKIQPAKLEDSAVYLCASSPSGQGPRNTEAFFGQGTRLTVV.

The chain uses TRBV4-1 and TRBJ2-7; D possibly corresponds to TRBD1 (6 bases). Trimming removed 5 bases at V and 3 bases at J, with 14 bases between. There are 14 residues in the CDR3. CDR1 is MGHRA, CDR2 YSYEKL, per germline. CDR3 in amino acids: CASSTPGQGYEQYF. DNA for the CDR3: TGCGCCAGCAGCACTCCGGGACAAGGCTACGAGCAGTACTTC.

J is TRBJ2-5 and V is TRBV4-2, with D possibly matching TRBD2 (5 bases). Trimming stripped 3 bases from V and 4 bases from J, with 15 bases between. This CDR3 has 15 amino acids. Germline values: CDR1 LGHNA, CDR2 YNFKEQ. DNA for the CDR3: TGTGCCAGCAGCCAGAAGGAAGCAAGCGGAGAGACCCAGTACTTC. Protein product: CASSQKEASGETQYF.

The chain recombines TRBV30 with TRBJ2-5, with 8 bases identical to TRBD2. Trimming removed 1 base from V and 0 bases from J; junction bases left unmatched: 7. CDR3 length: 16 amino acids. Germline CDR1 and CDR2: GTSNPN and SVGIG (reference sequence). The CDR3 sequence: CAWSGRAGAYQETQYF. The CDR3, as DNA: TGTGCCTGGAGTGGGCGAGCGGGGGCCTACCAAGAGACCCAGTACTTC.

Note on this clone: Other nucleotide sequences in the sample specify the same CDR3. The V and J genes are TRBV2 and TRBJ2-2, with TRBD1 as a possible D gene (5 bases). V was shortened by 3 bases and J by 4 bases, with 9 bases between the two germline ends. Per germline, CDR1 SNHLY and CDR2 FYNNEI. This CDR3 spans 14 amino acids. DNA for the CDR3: TGTGCCAGCAGTGAGCAGGGTACCACCGGGGAGCTGTTTTTT. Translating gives CASSEQGTTGELFF. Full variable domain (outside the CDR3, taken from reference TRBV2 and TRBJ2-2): EPEVTQTPSHQVTQMGQEVILRCVPISNHLYFYWYRQILGQKVEFLVSFYNNEISEKSEIFDDQFSVERPDGSNFTLKIRSTKLEDSAMYFCASSEQGTTGELFFGEGSRLTVL.

The CDR3 region is CASSYLGTGLAYEQYF. The CDR3 coding sequence is TGTGCCAGCAGTTACCTTGGGACAGGGCTCGCCTACGAGCAGTACTTC. The genes are TRBV6-5 and TRBJ2-7, with 9 positions matching TRBD1. The CDR3 spans 16 residues. The J segment lost 2 bases and the V segment lost 2 bases, leaving 7 bases of the junction unmatched. Germline V CDR1 and CDR2: MNHEY, SVGAGI.

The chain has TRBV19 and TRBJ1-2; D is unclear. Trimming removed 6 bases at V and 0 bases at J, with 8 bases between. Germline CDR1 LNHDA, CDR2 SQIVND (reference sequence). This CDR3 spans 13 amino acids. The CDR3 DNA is TGTGCCAGTAGACTGGACGCTAACTATGGCTACACCTTC. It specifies CASRLDANYGYTF.

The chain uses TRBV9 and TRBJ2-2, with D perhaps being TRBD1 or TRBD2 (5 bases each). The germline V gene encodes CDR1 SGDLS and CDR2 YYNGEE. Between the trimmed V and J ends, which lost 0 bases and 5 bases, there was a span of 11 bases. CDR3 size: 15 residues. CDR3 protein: CASSVDGAKTGELFF. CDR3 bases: TGTGCCAGCAGCGTAGACGGGGCCAAGACCGGGGAGCTGTTTTTT.

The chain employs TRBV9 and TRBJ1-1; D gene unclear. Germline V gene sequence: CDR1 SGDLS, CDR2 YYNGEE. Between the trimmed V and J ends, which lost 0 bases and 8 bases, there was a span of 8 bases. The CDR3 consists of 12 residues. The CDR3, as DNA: TGTGCCAGCAGCGTAGCTCCCCAAGAAGCTTTCTTT. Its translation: CASSVAPQEAFF.

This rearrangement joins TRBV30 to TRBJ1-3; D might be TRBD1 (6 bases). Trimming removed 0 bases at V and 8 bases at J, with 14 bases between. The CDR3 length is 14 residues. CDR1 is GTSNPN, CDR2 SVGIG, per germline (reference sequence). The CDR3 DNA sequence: TGTGCCTGGAGTGTACCGGGGGCGAAAGACACCATATATTTT. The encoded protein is CAWSVPGAKDTIYF.

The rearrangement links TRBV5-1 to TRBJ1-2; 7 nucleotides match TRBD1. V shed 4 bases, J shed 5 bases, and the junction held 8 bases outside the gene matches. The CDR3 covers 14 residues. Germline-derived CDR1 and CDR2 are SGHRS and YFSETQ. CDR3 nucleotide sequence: TGCGCCAGCAGCCCCGGACAGGAAGGGTATGGCTACACCTTC. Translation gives CASSPGQEGYGYTF.

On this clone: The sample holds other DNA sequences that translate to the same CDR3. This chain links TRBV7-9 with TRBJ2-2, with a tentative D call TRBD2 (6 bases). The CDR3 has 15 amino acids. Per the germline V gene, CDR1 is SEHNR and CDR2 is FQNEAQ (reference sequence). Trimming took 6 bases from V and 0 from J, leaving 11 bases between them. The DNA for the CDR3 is TGTGCCAGCAGTCCCGGGACTCCGAACACCGGGGAGCTGTTTTTT. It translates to CASSPGTPNTGELFF.

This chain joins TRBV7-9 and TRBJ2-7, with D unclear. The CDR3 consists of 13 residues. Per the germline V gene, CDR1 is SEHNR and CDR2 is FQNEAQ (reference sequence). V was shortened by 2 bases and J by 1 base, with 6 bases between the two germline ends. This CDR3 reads CASSLSLSYEQYF. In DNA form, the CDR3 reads TGTGCCAGCAGCTTATCTTTGTCCTACGAGCAGTACTTC.

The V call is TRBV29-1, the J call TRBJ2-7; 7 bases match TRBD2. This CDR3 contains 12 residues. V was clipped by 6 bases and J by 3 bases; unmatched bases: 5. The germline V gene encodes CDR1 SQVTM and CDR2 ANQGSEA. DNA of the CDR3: TGCAGCGTGGGGACTACTAACTACGAGCAGTACTTC. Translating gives CSVGTTNYEQYF.

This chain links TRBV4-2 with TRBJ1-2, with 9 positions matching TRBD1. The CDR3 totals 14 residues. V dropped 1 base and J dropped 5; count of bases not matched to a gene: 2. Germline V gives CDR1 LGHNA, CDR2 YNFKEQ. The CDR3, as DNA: TGTGCCAGCAGCCAAGCCGGACAGGGGTATGGCTACACCTTC. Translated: CASSQAGQGYGYTF.

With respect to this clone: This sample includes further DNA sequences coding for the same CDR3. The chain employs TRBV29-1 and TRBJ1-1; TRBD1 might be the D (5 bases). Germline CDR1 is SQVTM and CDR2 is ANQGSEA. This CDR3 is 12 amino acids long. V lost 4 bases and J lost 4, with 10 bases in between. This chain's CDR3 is CSVGQGGTEAFF. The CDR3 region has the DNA TGCAGCGTTGGGCAGGGCGGCACTGAAGCTTTCTTT.